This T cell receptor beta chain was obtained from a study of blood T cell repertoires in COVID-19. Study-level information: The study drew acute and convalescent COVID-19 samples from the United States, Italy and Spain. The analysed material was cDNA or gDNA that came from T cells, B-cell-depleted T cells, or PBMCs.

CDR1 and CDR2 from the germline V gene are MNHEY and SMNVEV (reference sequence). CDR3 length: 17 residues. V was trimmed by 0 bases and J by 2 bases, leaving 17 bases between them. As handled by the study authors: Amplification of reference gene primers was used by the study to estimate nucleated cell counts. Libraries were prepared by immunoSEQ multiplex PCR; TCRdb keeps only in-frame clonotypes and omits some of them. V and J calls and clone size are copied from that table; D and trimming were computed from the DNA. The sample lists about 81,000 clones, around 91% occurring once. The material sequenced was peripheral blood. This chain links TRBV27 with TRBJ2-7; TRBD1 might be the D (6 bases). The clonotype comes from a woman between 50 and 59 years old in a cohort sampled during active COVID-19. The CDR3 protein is CASSLSLDSRAPYEQYF. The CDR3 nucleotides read TGTGCCAGCAGTTTATCTCTGGACAGTAGGGCGCCCTACGAGCAGTACTTC.